This T cell receptor (beta chain) was recovered during a study of T cell changes during pregnancy in multiple sclerosis. This CDR3 region has 16 residues. The germline CDR1 and CDR2 sequences are LGHNA and YNFKEQ. Deletions cut 7 bases from V and 0 bases from J, with 13 bases between. Assay: immunoSEQ multiplex PCR; the TCRdb copy retains only in-frame clones and omits some. The data show 45,000 to 60,000 clones, 90% seen once. Sequences were derived from CD8+ T cells from peripheral blood mononuclear cells, sampled before pregnancy. The rearrangement joins TRBV4-2 to TRBJ2-6; D might be TRBD2 (5 bases). The sequence derives from a female donor with multiple sclerosis, enrolled in a pregnancy study. Here the CDR3 reads CASISTRGSGANVLTF. The CDR3 nucleotides are TGTGCCAGCATTTCTACTCGGGGCTCTGGGGCCAACGTCCTGACTTTC.